The present entry profiles one TCR beta chain with its context. This sample is drawn from a study of blood T cell repertoires in COVID-19. Study overall: Collection of acute and convalescent COVID-19 samples took place in the United States, Italy and Spain. T cells, B-cell-depleted T cells, or PBMCs provided the cDNA or gDNA that served as material.

Generated by immunoSEQ multiplex PCR, the TCRdb table keeps only in-frame clones and is missing some. Among 250,000 to 350,000 clones listed, 87% were seen once. This CDR3 spans 16 amino acids. Germline lookup yields CDR1 LGHDT and CDR2 YNNKEL (reference sequence). V shed 0 bases and J shed 0 bases, with 11 bases lying between them. The chain employs TRBV3-1 (or the pseudogene TRBV3-2) and TRBJ1-2; tentatively, D is TRBD1 (5 bases). The receptor was isolated from a woman under 30 who had recovered from COVID-19. Sequences were obtained from PBMCs or T cells enriched from blood (not recorded which). CDR3 nucleotides: TGTGCCAGCAGCCAAGATCGTTCGGACACTAACTATGGCTACACCTTC. Translated: CASSQDRSDTNYGYTF.